The next 4 T cell receptor beta chains were all read from a single sample in a study of long-term antiretroviral therapy in people with HIV. The libraries were made with immunoSEQ v3.0 at survey level. Measured with immunoSEQ multiplex PCR; TCRdb has only the in-frame clones, and not every one. This table holds over 25,000 clones, 80% to 90% found once. Sequenced here: unsorted PBMCs, sampled 3 years after starting antiretroviral therapy. These receptors were taken from a man in his forties with HIV.

The rearrangement joins TRBV10-3 to TRBJ2-1, with 11 bases aligning to TRBD2. Germline CDR1 ENHRY, CDR2 SYGVKD. The V segment lost 2 bases and the J segment 9 bases; nucleotides outside the gene matches: 6. The CDR3 loop spans 15 amino acids. CDR3 amino acids: CAISEGSGGALEQFF. DNA of the CDR3: TGTGCCATCAGTGAGGGTAGCGGGGGGGCCCTTGAGCAGTTCTTC.

The chain links TRBV7-2 to TRBJ1-1; 7 nucleotides agree with TRBD1. The CDR3 has 15 residues. V was pared by 5 bases and J by 1 base, with 7 bases of the junction left unmatched. Germline CDR1 reads SGHTA; CDR2 reads FQGNSA. Here the CDR3 reads CASSQQGMGNTEAFF. The CDR3 DNA is TGTGCCAGCAGCCAACAGGGGATGGGGAACACTGAAGCTTTCTTT.

Written as DNA, the CDR3 is TGTGCCAGCAGTGTCAGCCTAGGGAACCGGGGACGCTACACCTTC. Its translation: CASSVSLGNRGRYTF. This rearrangement joins TRBV2 to TRBJ1-2, with a weak D call TRBD1 (5 bases). V shed 4 bases and J shed 9 bases, with 21 bases lying between them. The germline gives CDR1 SNHLY, CDR2 FYNNEI. The CDR3 covers 15 residues.

The J gene is TRBJ2-7, the V gene TRBV5-1; D is tentatively TRBD1 or TRBD2 (5 bases each). Germline CDR1 and CDR2: SGHRS and YFSETQ. This CDR3 has 16 amino acids. Trimming pared 1 base from V and 0 bases from J, leaving 14 bases between. The CDR3 spells CASSLKRTGTSYEQYF. CDR3 bases: TGCGCCAGCAGCTTGAAACGTACGGGGACCTCCTACGAGCAGTACTTC.